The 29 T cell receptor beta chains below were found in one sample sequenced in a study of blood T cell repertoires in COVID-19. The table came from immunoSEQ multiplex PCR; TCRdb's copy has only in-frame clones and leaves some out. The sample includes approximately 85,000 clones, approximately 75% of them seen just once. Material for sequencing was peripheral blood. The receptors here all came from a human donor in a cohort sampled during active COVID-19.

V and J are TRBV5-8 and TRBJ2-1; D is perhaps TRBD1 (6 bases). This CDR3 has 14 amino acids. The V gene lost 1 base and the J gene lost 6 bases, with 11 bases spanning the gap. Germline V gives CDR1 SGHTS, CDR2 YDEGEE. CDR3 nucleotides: TGTGCCAGCAGCTTGAGGGGGTGGGGCAATGAGCAGTTCTTC. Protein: CASSLRGWGNEQFF.

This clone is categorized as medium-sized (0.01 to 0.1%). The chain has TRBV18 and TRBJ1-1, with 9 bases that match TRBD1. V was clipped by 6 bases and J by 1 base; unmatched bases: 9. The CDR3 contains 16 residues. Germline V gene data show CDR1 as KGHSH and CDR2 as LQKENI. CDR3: CASSTRVTGGNTEAFF. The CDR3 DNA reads TGTGCCAGCTCCACCCGGGTGACAGGGGGGAACACTGAAGCTTTCTTT. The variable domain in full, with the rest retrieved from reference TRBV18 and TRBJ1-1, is NAGVMQNPRHLVRRRGQEARLRCSPMKGHSHVYWYRQLPEEGLKFMVYLQKENIIDESGMPKERFSAEFPKEGPSILRIQQVVRGDSAAYFCASSTRVTGGNTEAFFGQGTRLTVV.

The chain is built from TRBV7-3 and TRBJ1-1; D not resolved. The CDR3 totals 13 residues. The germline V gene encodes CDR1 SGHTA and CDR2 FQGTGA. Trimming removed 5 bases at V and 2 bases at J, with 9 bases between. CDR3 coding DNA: TGTGCCAGCAGCCCGGGGATTAACACTGAAGCTTTCTTT. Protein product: CASSPGINTEAFF. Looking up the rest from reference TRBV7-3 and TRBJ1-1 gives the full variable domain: GAGVSQTPSNKVTEKGKYVELRCDPISGHTALYWYRQSLGQGPEFLIYFQGTGAADDSGLPNDRFFAVRPEGSVSTLKIQRTERGDSAVYLCASSPGINTEAFFGQGTRLTVV.

CDR3 sequence: CASSHRGRTEAFF. CDR3 bases: TGTGCCAGTAGCCACAGGGGGCGGACTGAAGCTTTCTTT. The chain uses TRBV19 and TRBJ1-1; 9 nucleotides align to TRBD1. Germline loops: CDR1 LNHDA, CDR2 SQIVND (reference sequence). The CDR3 is 13 residues long. Trimming took 6 bases from V and 5 from J; bases not matched to a gene: 4.

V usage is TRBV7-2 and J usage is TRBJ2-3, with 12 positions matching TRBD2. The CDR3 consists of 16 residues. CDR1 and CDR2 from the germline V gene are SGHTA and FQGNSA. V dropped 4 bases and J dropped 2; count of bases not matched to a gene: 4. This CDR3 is CASSSRTSGATDTQYF. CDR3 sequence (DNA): TGTGCCAGCAGCTCTCGGACTAGCGGGGCCACAGATACGCAGTATTTT.

CDR3 sequence: CASSLAGLEETQYF. The CDR3 bases are TGTGCCAGCAGCTTAGCGGGTCTGGAAGAGACCCAGTACTTC. This chain joins TRBV11-2 and TRBJ2-5; no definite D call. Trimming removed 1 base from V and 3 bases from J, with 9 bases in between. In germline, CDR1 is SGHAT, CDR2 FQNNGV. The CDR3 contains 14 residues.

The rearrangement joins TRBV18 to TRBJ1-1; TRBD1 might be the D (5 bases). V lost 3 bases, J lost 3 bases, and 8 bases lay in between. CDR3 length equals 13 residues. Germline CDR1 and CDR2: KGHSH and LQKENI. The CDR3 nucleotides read TGTGCCAGCTCACCCGACAGCTACACTGAAGCTTTCTTT. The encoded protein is CASSPDSYTEAFF.

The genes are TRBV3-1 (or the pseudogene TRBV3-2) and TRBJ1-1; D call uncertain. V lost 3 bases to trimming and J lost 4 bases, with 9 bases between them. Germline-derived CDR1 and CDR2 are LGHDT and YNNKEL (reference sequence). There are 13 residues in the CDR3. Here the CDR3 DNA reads TGTGCCAGCAGCCAGGGAGGGAGCACTGAAGCTTTCTTT. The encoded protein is CASSQGGSTEAFF.

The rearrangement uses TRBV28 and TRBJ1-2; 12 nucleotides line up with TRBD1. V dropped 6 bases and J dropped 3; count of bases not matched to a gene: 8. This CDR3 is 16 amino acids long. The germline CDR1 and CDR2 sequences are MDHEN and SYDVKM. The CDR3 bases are TGTGCCAGCAGCCCTGGGACAGGGGGCTTGGACTATGGCTACACCTTC. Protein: CASSPGTGGLDYGYTF.

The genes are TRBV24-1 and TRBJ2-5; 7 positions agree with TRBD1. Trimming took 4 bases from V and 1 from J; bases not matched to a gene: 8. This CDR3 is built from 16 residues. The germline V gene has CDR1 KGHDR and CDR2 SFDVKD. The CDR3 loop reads CATSDPKSGGQETQYF. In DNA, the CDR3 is TGTGCCACCAGTGACCCAAAGTCAGGGGGCCAAGAGACCCAGTACTTC.

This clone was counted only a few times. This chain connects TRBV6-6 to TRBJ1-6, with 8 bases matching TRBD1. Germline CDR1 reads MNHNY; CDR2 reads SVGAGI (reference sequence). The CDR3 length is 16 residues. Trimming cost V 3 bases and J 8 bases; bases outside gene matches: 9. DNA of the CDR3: TGTGCCAGCAGTTATAACCCGGGACAGGCGGATTCACCCCTCCACTTT. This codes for CASSYNPGQADSPLHF.

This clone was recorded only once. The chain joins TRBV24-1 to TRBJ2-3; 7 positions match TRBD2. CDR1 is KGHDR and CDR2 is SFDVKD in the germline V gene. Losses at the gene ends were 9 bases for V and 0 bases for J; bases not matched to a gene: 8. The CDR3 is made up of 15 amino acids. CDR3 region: CATSGGGSSTDTQYF. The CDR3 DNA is TGTGCCACCTCGGGAGGTGGGTCTAGCACAGATACGCAGTATTTT.

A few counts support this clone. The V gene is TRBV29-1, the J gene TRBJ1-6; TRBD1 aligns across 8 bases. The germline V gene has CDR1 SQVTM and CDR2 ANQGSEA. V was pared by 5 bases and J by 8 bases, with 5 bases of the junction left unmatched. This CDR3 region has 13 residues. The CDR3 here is CSVKTGGDSPLHF. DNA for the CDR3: TGCAGCGTTAAAACAGGGGGGGATTCACCCCTCCACTTT.

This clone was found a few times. CDR3 DNA: TGTGCCATCAGTGCAGGGACAGGGAGTTTTGATCAGCCCCAGCATTTT. Its translation: CAISAGTGSFDQPQHF. The V call is TRBV10-3, the J call TRBJ1-5; 9 nucleotides agree with TRBD1. The CDR3 loop spans 16 amino acids. Germline V gene sequence: CDR1 ENHRY, CDR2 SYGVKD. V dropped 4 bases and J dropped 5; count of bases not matched to a gene: 9.

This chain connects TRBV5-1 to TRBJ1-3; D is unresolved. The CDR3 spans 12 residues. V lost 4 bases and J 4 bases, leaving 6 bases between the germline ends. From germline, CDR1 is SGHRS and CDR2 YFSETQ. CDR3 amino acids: CASSPLGNTIYF. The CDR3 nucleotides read TGCGCCAGCAGCCCTCTCGGAAACACCATATATTTT. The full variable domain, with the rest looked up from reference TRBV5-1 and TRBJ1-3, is KAGVTQTPRYLIKTRGQQVTLSCSPISGHRSVSWYQQTPGQGLQFLFEYFSETQRNKGNFPGRFSGRQFSNSRSEMNVSTLELGDSALYLCASSPLGNTIYFGEGSWLTVV.

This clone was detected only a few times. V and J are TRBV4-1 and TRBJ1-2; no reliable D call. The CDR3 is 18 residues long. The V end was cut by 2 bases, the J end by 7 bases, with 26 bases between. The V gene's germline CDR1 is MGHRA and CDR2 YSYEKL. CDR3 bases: TGCGCCAGCAGCCAACTCCTACCTCGAGGTCGATCAGATATTGGCTACACCTTC. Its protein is CASSQLLPRGRSDIGYTF.

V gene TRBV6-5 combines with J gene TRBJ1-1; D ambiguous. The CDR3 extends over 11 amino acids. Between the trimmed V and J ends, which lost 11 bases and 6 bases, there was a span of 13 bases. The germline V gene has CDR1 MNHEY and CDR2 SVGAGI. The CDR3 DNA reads TGTGCCGCCCAGAACCGGGCTGAAGCTTTCTTT. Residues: CAAQNRAEAFF.

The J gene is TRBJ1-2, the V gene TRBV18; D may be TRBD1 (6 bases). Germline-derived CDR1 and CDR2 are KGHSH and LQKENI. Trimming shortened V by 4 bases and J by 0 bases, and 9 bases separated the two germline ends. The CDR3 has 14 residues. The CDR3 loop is CASSQDRANYGYTF. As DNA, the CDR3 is TGTGCCAGCTCACAGGACAGAGCTAACTATGGCTACACCTTC.

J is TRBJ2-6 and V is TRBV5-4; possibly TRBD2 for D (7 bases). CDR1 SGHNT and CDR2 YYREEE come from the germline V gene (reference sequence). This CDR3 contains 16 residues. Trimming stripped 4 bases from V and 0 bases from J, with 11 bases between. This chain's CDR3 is CASSGGGPSGANVLTF. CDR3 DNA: TGTGCCAGCAGCGGGGGGGGCCCCTCTGGGGCCAACGTCCTGACTTTC.

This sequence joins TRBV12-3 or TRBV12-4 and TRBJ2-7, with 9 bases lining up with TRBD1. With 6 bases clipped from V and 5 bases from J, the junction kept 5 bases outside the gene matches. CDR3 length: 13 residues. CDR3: CASRRTGAHEQYF. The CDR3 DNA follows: TGTGCCAGCAGACGGACAGGGGCACACGAGCAGTACTTC.

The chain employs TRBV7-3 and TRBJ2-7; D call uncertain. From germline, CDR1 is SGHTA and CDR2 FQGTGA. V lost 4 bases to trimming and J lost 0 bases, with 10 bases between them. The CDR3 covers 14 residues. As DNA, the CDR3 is TGTGCCAGCAGCTCACCCTCGGTCTCCTACGAGCAGTACTTC. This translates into CASSSPSVSYEQYF.

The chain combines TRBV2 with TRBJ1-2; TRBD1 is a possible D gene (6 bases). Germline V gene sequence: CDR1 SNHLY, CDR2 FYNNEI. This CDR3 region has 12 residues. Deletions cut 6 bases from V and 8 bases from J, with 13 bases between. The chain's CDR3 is CASSLQGPGYTF. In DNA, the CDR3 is TGTGCCAGCAGCCTACAGGGTCCGGGCTACACCTTC.

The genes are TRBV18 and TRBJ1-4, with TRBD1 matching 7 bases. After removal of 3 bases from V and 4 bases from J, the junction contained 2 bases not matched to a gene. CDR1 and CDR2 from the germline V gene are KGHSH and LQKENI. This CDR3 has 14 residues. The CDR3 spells CASSPGQINEKLFF. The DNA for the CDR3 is TGTGCCAGCTCACCGGGACAGATTAATGAAAAACTGTTTTTT.

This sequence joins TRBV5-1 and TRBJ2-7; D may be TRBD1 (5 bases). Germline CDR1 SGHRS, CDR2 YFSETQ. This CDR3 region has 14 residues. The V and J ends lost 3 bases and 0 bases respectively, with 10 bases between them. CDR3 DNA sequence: TGCGCCAGCAGCTCCGCGACAGCCTCCTACGAGCAGTACTTC. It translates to CASSSATASYEQYF.

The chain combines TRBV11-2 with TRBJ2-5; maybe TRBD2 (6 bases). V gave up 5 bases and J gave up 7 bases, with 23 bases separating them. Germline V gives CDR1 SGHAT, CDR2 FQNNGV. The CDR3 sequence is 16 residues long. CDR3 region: CASSLAGASATGTQYF. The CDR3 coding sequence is TGTGCCAGCAGCCTGGCTGGGGCTAGCGCTACAGGGACCCAGTACTTC.

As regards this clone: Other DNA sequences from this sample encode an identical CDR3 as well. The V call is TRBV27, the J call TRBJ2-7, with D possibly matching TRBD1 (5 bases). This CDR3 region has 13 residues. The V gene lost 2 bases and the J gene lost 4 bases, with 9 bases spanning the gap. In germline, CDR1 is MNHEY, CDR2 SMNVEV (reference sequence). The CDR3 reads CASSLRQGYEQYF. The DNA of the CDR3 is TGTGCCAGCAGTTTACGTCAGGGTTACGAGCAGTACTTC.

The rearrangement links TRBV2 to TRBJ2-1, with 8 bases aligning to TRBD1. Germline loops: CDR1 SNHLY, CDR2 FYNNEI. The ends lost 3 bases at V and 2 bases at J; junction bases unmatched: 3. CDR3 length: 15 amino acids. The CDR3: CASSEQQGAYNEQFF. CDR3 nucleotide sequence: TGTGCCAGCAGTGAGCAACAGGGGGCCTACAATGAGCAGTTCTTC.

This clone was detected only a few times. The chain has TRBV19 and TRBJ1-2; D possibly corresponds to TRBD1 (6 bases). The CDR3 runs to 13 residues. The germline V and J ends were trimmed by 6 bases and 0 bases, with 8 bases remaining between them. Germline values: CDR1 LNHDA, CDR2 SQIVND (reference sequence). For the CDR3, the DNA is TGTGCCAGTAGCTACAGGGCTAACTATGGCTACACCTTC. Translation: CASSYRANYGYTF.

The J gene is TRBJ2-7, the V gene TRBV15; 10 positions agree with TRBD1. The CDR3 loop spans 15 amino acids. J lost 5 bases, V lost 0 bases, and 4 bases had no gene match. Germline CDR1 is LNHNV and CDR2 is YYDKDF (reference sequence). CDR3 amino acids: CATSREGQGPHEQYF. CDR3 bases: TGTGCCACCAGCAGAGAGGGACAGGGGCCCCACGAGCAGTACTTC.